These 4 T cell receptor beta chains share one sample of origin, sequenced in a study of long-term antiretroviral therapy in people with HIV. Running of the v3.0 immunoSEQ assay took place at survey level. TCRdb's table, derived via immunoSEQ multiplex PCR, lists solely in-frame clones and lacks some. Here the sample spans roughly 7,400 clones, approximately 73% being singletons. Sequencing used unsorted PBMCs, obtained 0.2 years after starting antiretroviral therapy. These receptors were collected from a man aged 35 to 55 with HIV.

The chain uses TRBV6-6 and TRBJ2-7; the D gene could be TRBD1 or TRBD2 (6 bases each). The CDR3 covers 11 residues. The germline V and J ends were trimmed by 8 bases and 10 bases, with 15 bases remaining between them. The V gene's germline CDR1 is MNHNY and CDR2 SVGAGI (reference sequence). CDR3 sequence (DNA): TGTGCCAGCCTACGGGGCGGGACACAGTACTTC. Translation: CASLRGGTQYF.

The rearrangement links TRBV10-3 to TRBJ1-2; TRBD1 is a possible D gene (5 bases). The ends were cut back, 4 bases at V and 1 base at J, with 16 bases in the middle. The germline V gene has CDR1 ENHRY and CDR2 SYGVKD. The CDR3 contains 16 residues. CDR3 sequence reads: CAISGNVGLDNYGYTF. The CDR3 nucleotides are TGTGCCATCAGTGGTAATGTGGGACTCGATAACTATGGCTACACCTTC.

The V and J genes are TRBV2 and TRBJ2-3, with 12 bases matching TRBD2. There are 15 residues in the CDR3. In germline, CDR1 is SNHLY, CDR2 FYNNEI. V trimming: 8 bases; J trimming: 3 bases; junction bases outside the gene matches: 6. CDR3 in amino acids: CASRIGLAGTDTQYF. CDR3 coding DNA: TGTGCCAGCCGGATCGGACTAGCGGGGACAGATACGCAGTATTTT.

Note on this clone: Its ends do not fully match the called genes, so a read error is possible. V gene TRBV6-1 combines with J gene TRBJ1-2; 10 nucleotides agree with TRBD1. Germline CDR1 is MNHNS and CDR2 is SASEGT. CDR3 size: 14 residues. This CDR3 is CASSEGQGVGGYTF. The CDR3 nucleotides are TGTGCCAGCAGCGAAGGACAGGGGGTCGGCGGCTACACCTTC.